The rows below give T cell receptor beta chains drawn from one sample of a study of human T cells and chemical hapten exposure. TCRdb re-analysed the RACE reads in MiXCR, keeping a single row per CDR3 protein. This table holds around 39,000 distinct CDR3 sequences, more than 6% found once. The sample here was whole blood, taken in connection with sensitization to the hapten diphenylcyclopropenone (DPC). The receptors were gathered from a woman younger than 45 with alopecia areata. Some clones in this sample may be carry-over from other donors' samples. The CDR3 runs from the conserved cysteine through the conserved F or W. The D gene is left open where the match is weak. Size values are once, few and many counts, or a class for expanded clones, and some rows have none.

>TRBJ1-6|TRBV4-3|.|many
CASSQDFGSRVSPLHF
TGCGCCAGCAGCCAAGATTTTGGGAGCAGGGTATCACCCCTCCACTTT
>TRBJ2-3|TRBV20-1|TRBD1|many
CSARDRADTQYF
TGCAGTGCTCGGGACAGAGCAGATACGCAGTATTTT
>TRBJ2-6|TRBV4-2|.|.
CASSQDPAGSGANVLTF
TGTGCCAGCAGCCAAGATCCGGCAGGGTCTGGGGCCAACGTCCTGACTTTC
>TRBJ2-3|TRBV3-1|TRBD2|many
CASSQGPVPHSTSGVTDTQYF
TGTGCCAGCAGCCAAGGGCCCGTTCCGCACTCAACTAGCGGGGTAACGGATACGCAGTATTTT
>TRBJ2-7|TRBV6-6|.|once
CASSLRETDLYEQYF
TGTGCCAGCAGTCTCCGGGAGACCGACTTATACGAGCAGTACTTC
>TRBJ2-7|TRBV28|TRBD1|many
CASSPPGQPKGEQYF
TGTGCCAGCAGTCCACCGGGACAGCCTAAGGGGGAGCAGTACTTC
>TRBJ1-1|TRBV27|TRBD1|many
CASIQGQGKPNTEAFF
TGTGCCAGCATACAGGGACAGGGGAAGCCGAACACTGAAGCTTTCTTT
>TRBJ2-4|TRBV6-2/TRBV6-3|.|few
CASRDLAKNIQYF
TGTGCCAGCCGGGACCTAGCCAAAAACATTCAGTACTTC
>TRBJ2-2|TRBV7-2|TRBD2|.
CASSLTGGPGELFF
TGTGCCAGCAGCTTAACGGGGGGGCCCGGGGAGCTGTTTTTT
>TRBJ2-7|TRBV6-5|TRBD2|.
CASSYSGLGAYEQYF
TGTGCCAGCAGTTATTCGGGACTAGGGGCCTACGAGCAGTACTTC
>TRBJ2-7|TRBV9|.|.
CASSGTGGGMYF
TGTGCCAGCAGCGGGACAGGAGGGGGCATGTACTTC
>TRBJ2-5|TRBV5-1|.|many
CASRRSPTGQETQYF
TGCGCCAGCAGACGTTCACCCACCGGGCAAGAGACCCAGTACTTC